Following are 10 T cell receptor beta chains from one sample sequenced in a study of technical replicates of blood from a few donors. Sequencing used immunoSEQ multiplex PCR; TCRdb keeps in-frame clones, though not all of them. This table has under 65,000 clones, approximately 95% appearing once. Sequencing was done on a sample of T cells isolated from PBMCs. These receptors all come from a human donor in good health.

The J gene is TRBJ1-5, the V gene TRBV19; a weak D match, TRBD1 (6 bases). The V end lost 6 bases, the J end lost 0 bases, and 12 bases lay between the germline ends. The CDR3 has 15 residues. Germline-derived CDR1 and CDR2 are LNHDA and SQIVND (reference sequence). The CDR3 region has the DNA TGTGCCAGTAGGACTCACAGGGATAGCAATCAGCCCCAGCATTTT. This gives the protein CASRTHRDSNQPQHF.

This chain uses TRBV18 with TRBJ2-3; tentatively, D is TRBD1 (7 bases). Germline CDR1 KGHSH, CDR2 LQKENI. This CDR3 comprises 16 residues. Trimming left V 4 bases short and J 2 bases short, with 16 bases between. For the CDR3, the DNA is TGTGCCAGCTCACTACGTAGACAGGGACTCACAGATACGCAGTATTTT. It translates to CASSLRRQGLTDTQYF.

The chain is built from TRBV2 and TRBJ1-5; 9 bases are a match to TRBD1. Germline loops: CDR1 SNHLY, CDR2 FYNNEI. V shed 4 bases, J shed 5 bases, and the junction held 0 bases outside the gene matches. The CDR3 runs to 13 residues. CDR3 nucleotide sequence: TGTGCCAGCAGTGGACAGGGGGATCAGCCCCAGCATTTT. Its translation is CASSGQGDQPQHF.

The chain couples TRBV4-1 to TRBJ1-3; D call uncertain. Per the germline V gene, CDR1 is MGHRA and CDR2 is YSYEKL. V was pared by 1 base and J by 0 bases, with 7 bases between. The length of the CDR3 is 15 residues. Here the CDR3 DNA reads TGCGCCAGCAGCCAAGCTACCTTCTCTGGAAACACCATATATTTT. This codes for CASSQATFSGNTIYF.

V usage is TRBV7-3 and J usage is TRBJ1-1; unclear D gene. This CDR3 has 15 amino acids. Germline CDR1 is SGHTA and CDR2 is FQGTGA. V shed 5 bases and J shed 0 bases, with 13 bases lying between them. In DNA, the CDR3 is TGTGCCAGCAGCCCCGATGGGCGCTTGAACACTGAAGCTTTCTTT. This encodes CASSPDGRLNTEAFF.

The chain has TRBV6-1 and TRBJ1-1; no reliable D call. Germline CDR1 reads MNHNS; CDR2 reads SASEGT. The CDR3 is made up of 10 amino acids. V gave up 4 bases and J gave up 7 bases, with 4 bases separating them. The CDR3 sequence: CASSAFEAFF. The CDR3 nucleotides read TGTGCCAGCAGTGCTTTTGAAGCTTTCTTT.

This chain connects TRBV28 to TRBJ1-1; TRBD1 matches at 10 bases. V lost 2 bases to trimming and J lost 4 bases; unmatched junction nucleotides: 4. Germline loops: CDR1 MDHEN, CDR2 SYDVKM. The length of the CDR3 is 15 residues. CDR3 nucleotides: TGTGCCAGCAGTTTAGTGGACAGGGGGGCCACTGAAGCTTTCTTT. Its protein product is CASSLVDRGATEAFF.

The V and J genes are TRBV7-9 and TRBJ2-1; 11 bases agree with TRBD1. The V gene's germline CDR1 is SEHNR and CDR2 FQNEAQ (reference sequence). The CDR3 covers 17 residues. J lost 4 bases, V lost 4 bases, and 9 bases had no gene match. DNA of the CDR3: TGTGCCAGCAGCTCCCGTGGGACAGGGGGACTTTACAATGAGCAGTTCTTC. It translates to CASSSRGTGGLYNEQFF.

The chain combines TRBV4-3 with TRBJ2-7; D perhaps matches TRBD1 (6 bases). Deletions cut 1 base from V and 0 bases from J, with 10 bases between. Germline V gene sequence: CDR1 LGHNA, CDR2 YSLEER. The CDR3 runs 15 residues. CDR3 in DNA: TGCGCCAGCAGCCAAGTCCAGGGGAGCTCCTACGAGCAGTACTTC. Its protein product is CASSQVQGSSYEQYF.

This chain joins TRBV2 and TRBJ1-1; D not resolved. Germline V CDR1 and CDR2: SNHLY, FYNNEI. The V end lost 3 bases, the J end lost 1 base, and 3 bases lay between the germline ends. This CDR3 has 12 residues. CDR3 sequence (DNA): TGTGCCAGCAGTGACAGGAACACTGAAGCTTTCTTT. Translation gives CASSDRNTEAFF. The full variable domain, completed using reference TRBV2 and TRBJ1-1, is EPEVTQTPSHQVTQMGQEVILRCVPISNHLYFYWYRQILGQKVEFLVSFYNNEISEKSEIFDDQFSVERPDGSNFTLKIRSTKLEDSAMYFCASSDRNTEAFFGQGTRLTVV.